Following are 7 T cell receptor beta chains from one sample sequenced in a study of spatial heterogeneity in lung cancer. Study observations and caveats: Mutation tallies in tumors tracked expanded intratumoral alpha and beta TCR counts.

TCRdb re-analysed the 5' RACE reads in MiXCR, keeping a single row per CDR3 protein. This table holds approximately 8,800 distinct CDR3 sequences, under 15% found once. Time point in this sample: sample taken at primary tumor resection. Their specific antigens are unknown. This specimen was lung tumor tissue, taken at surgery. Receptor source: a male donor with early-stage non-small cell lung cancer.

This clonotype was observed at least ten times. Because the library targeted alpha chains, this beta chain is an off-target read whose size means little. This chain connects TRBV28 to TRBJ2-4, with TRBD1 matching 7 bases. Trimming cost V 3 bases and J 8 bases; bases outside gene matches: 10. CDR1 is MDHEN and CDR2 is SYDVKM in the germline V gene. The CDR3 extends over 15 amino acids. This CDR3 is CASSLWWGTAYIQYF. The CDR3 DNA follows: TGTGCCAGCAGTTTGTGGTGGGGGACAGCTTACATTCAGTACTTC.

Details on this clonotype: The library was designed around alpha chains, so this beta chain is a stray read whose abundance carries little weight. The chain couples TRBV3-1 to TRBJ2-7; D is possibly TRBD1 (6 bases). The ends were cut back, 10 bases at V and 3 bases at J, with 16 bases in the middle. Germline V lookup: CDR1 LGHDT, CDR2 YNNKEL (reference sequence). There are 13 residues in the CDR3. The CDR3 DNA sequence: TGTGCCACCACCCAGGTAGGGGGCTACGAGCAGTACTTC. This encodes CATTQVGGYEQYF.

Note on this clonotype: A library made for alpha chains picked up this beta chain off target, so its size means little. Here the CDR3 DNA reads TGCAGCGTACGACGGGAGAACACTGAAGCTTTCTTT. This encodes CSVRRENTEAFF. This chain uses TRBV29-1 with TRBJ1-1; unclear D gene. The V end was cut by 6 bases, the J end by 1 base, with 9 bases between. Germline V gene data show CDR1 as SQVTM and CDR2 as ANQGSEA. CDR3 size: 12 residues.

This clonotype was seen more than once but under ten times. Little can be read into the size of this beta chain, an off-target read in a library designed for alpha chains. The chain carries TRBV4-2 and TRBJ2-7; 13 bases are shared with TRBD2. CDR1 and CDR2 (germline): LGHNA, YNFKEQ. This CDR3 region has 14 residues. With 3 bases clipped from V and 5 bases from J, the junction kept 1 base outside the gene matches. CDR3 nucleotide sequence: TGTGCCAGCAGCCACGGACTAGCGGGAGACGAGCAGTACTTC. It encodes CASSHGLAGDEQYF.

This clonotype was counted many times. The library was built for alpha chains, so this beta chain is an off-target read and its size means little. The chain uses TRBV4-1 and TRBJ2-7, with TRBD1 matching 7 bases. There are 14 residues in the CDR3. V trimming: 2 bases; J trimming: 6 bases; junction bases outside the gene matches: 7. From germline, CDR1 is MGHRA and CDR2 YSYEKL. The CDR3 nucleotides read TGCGCCAGCAGCCAACCTGACAGGGTACGCGAGCAGTACTTC. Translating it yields CASSQPDRVREQYF.

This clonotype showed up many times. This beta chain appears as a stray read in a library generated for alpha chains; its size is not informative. CDR3 sequence: CASSSGLAAGTGETQYF. Here the CDR3 DNA reads TGTGCCAGCAGTTCTGGACTAGCGGCCGGGACGGGAGAGACCCAGTACTTC. The chain couples TRBV6-5 to TRBJ2-5; TRBD2 matches 10 bases. The germline gives CDR1 MNHEY, CDR2 SVGAGI. The CDR3 sequence is 17 residues long. The trim removed 4 bases at V and 4 bases at J, leaving 12 bases unmatched.

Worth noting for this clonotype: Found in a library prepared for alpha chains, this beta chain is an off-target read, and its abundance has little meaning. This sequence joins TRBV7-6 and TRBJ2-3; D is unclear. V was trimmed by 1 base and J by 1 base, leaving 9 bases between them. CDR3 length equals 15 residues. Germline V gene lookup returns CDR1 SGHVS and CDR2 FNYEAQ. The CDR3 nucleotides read TGTGCCAGCAGCTTAGAAATTCTTGGCACAGATACGCAGTATTTT. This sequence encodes CASSLEILGTDTQYF.